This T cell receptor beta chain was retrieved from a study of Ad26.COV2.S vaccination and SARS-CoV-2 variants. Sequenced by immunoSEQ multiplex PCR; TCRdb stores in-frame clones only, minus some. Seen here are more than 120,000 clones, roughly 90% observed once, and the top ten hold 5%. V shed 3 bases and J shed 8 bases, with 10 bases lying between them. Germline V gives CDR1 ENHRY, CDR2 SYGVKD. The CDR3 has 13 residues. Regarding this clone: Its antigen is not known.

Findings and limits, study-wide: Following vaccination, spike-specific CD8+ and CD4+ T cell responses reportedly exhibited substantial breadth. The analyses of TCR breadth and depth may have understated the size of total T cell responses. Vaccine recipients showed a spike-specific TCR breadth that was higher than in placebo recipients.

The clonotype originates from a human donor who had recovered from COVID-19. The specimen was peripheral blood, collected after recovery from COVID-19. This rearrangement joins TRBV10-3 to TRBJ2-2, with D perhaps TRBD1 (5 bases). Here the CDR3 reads CAISEGATGELFF. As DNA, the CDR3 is TGTGCCATCAGTGAAGGGGCGACGGGGGAGCTGTTTTTT.